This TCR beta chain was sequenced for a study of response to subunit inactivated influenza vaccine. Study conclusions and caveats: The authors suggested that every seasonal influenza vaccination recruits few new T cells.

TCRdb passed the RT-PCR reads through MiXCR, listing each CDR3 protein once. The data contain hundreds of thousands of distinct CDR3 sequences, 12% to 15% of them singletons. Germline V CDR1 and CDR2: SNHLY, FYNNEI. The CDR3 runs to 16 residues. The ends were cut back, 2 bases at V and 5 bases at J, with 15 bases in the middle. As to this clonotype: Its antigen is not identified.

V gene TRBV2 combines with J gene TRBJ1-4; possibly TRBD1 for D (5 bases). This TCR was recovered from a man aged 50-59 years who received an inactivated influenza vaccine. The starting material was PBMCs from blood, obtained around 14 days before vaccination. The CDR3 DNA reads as TGTGCCAGCAGTGAATCGCAGGGTCGACCAAATGAAAAACTGTTTTTT. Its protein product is CASSESQGRPNEKLFF.